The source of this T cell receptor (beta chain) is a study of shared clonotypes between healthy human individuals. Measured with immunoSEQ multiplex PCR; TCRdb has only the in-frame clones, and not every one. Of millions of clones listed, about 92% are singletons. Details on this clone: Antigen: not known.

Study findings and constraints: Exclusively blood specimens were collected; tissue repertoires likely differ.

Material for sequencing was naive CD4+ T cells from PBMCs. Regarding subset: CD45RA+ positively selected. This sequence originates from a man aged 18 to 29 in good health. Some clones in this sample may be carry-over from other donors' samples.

CDR3 region: CASSRPGQGAYEQYF. The DNA of the CDR3 is TGTGCCAGCAGTAGACCGGGACAGGGGGCTTACGAGCAGTACTTC. This sequence joins TRBV5-4 and TRBJ2-7, with TRBD1 matching 12 bases. V lost 5 bases and J lost 4; bases outside the gene matches: 7. This CDR3 contains 15 residues. CDR1 SGHNT and CDR2 YYREEE come from the germline V gene (reference sequence).